These T cell receptor beta chains were read from a single sample in a study of blood T cell repertoires in COVID-19. Clones were sequenced by immunoSEQ multiplex PCR, and TCRdb holds only the in-frame ones, with some missing. The sample has a few hundred thousand clones, about 83% seen once; the top ten hold more than 1.5%. What was sequenced was peripheral blood. All receptors come from a woman in her thirties or forties who had recovered from COVID-19. CDR3s include the opening cysteine and the closing phenylalanine or tryptophan.

CDR3aa | v_gene
CATSWTSGAHNEQFF | TRBV15
CASSQTGGNTEAFF | TRBV3-1/TRBV3-2
CASSFGTGEQAFF | TRBV5-6
CATSPKTFGGTSNIQYF | TRBV15
CASSPPGQGYEQYF | TRBV18
CASSSLLTDRGEAFF | TRBV5-1
CASIPFGGIDGYTF | TRBV19
CASSEARGANYGYTF | TRBV6-1
CASSYRGTGLTDTQYF | TRBV6-5
CASSEPPIEEQYF | TRBV28
CASSPMDKISYEQYF | TRBV18
CASSNRPGLAGGYQETQYF | TRBV19
CASSSMPGLGETQYF | TRBV11-3
CASSPTGLGQPQHF | TRBV2
CASSQRGGIVDTEAFF | TRBV4-1
CASHGQLNTEAFF | TRBV18
CASSHRGSYNSPLHF | TRBV7-9
CASSYRVGQPQHF | TRBV12-3/TRBV12-4
CASSGQGTHEQYF | TRBV10-3
CAIRNSSAEQYF | TRBV10-3
CASSVTGDQETQYF | TRBV5-5
CASSPPLRGLTVEKLFF | TRBV18
CASSLSGGNQPQHF | TRBV27
CASSPQGRGTGELFF | TRBV28
CASSENFPSYEQYF | TRBV2
CASSLAPGGQAFF | TRBV5-6
CASSLESRSRNEQFF | TRBV27
CASSVQGGDNEQYF | TRBV2
CASSAAGGPWTEAFF | TRBV6-6
CASSERGVGSYNEQFF | TRBV2
CASSNQGRNSPLHF | TRBV2
CASSQAGGADTQYF | TRBV4-1
CSASLLTISNQPQHF | TRBV20-1
CASSQDPQYTGELFF | TRBV3-1/TRBV3-2
CASSPHYSYNEQFF | TRBV18
CAWSVRGNTQPQHF | TRBV30
CASSLTSGGWGNEQFF | TRBV28
CASSYTPGTGRRGYTF | TRBV6-5
CASSQEWAGIAANEKLFF | TRBV4-2
CASSSQGLGFSPLHF | TRBV28
CASSRPTWDIQYF | TRBV11-2